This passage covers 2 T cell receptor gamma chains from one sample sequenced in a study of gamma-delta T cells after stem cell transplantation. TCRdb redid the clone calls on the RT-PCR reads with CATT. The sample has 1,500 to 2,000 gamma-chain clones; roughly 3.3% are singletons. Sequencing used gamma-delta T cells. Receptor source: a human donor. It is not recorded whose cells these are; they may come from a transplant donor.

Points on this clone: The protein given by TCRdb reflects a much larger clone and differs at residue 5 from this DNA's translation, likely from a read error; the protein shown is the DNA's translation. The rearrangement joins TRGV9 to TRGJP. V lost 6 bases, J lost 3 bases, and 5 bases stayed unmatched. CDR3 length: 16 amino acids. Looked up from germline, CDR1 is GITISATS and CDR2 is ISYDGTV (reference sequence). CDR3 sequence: CALWHVQELGKKIKVF. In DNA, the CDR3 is TGTGCCTTGTGGCACGTGCAAGAGTTGGGCAAAAAAATCAAGGTATTT.

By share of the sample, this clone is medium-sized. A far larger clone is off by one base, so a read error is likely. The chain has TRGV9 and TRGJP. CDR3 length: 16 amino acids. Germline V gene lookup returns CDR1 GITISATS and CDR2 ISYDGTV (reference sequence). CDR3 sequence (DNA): TGTGCCTTGTGGGAGGTGCAACAGTTGGGCAAAAAAATCAAGGTATTT. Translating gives CALWEVQQLGKKIKVF.